This TCR beta chain was documented in a study of beta chain features in type 1 diabetes (dated 2018 in TCRdb). About the full investigation: Mean age, gender distribution, total cell number and subset yield were not different between patients and healthy donors. A total of around 100 million sorted cells were examined across all samples, and RNA yield correlated strongly with the number of cells per subset. In the study, recently diagnosed type 1 diabetes patients and matched healthy donors were compared on the TCRB repertoires of their sorted circulating CD4+ T cell subsets. Naive and central memory subsets were obtained from all 28 donors, but regulatory and stem cell-like memory subsets were isolated from only 8 patients and about 8 healthy donors.

V lost 2 bases and J lost 2 bases; the stretch between them is 3 bases long. Measured from the cysteine to the phenylalanine, the CDR3 is 12 residues long. The CDR3 DNA has 36 bases and is translated from base 1. The germline V gene specifies MDHEN as CDR1 and SYDVKM as CDR2. From each donor, a single peripheral blood sample of about 100 mL on average was drawn into heparinised tubes. Using a panel that included CD45RO, CCR7, CD25, CD127, CD95 and CD27, naive, central memory, regulatory and stem cell-like memory CD4+ T cells were sorted on a BD FACSAria II. Purity was above 98% for every sorted population. PBMCs were isolated immediately by Lymphoprep density gradient centrifugation and stained directly without culture. So that batch effects would be minimized, each experiment stained and sorted samples in pairs, pairing one healthy donor with one patient. What the research found in general, with its limitations: Because cDNA was sequenced instead of genomic DNA, highly expressing activated cells could be over-represented, though the groups showed no difference in activation or CD3 levels. Shorter templates might have been favored by PCR, but patient and control samples were amplified and corrected together, so both groups would have been affected equally by any skew. Because the HLA sub-analyses included only small numbers of individuals, any influence of HLA type on TCRB rearrangement was left unresolved. Naive, central memory and regulatory TCRB repertoires appeared to be more alike among patients than among healthy donors. A moderate but significant shortening of TCRB CDR3 length was observed in type 1 diabetes patients in all four CD4+ subsets. Patients with type 1 diabetes made fewer insertions and deleted more nucleotides at VDJ recombination sites, implying thymic rearrangement abnormalities.

This clone turned up a few times. Its antigen is unknown. No clone much larger than this one lies a single base away; base qualities are absent. The entire amount of isolated RNA was reverse transcribed using the High Capacity cDNA Reverse Transcription Kit, so the sequenced TCRB transcripts were expressed ones. Naive, central memory and regulatory T cell samples underwent deep immunoSEQ sequencing, averaging around 4 million total reads per sample. Sorted cells were lysed in RLT buffer, and RNA was extracted using DNase-treated RNeasy Micro or Mini kits according to cell number. To prevent cross-contamination, each cell subset was processed individually, whereas patient and healthy donor samples were processed jointly. The immunoSEQ multiplex PCR was used to amplify TCRB sequences from cDNA, generating 87-bp fragments that spanned the CDR3 region. Amplicons were sequenced on the Illumina HiSeq platform. Processing in the source paper ran as follows. Synthetic template baselines were used to correct PCR bias computationally, reads within Hamming distance 2 were collapsed, and singletons that could not be merged were discarded. Reads were aligned against IMGT to assign V, D and J genes, CDR3 length and insertions or deletions at six rearrangement sites. Within each subset, clonotype counts were normalized to sorted cell number, and only after that were true diversity and Gini coefficients computed with the tcR R package. The overlap coefficient, calculated on TCRB nucleotide sequences, was used to measure repertoire sharing. Out-of-frame TCRB sequences from naive cells were analyzed to stand in for the pre-selection repertoire. What TCRdb holds here is the immuneACCESS table cut down to in-frame rearrangements. Part of the clones is not present; checked against another copy, under half of the missing clones reflect an unresolved V gene, and the others are unexplained. The V and J calls and clone size are taken from that table; D and trimming were inferred from the DNA. The sample table contains about 620,000 clones; only one count was recorded for about a sixth of them. The ten most abundant clones make up about 0.097% of the sample.

The sample consisted of naive CD4+ T cells from blood. What this sample's cell subset or site label stands for: true naive CD4+ T cells. The TCR comes from a man between 18 and 29 years old in good health. The chain uses TRBV28 and TRBJ1-2, with the D gene not clear enough to name. The CDR3 protein: CASSLVNYGYTF. The sequenced DNA: TGTGCCAGCAGTTTAGTAAACTATGGCTACACCTTC.